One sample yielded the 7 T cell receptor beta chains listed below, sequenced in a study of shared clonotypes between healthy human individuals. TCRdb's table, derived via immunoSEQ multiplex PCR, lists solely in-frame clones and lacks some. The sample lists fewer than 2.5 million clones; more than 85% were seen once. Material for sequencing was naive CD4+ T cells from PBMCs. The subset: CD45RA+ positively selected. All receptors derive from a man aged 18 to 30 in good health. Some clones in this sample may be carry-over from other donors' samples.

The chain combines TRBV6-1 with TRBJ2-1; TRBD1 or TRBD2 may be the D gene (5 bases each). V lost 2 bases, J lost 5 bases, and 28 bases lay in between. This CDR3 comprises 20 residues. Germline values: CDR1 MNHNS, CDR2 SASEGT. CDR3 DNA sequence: TGTGCCAGCAGTGAACACGGACCGGGATTCCTAGGGGAACGGCACAATGAGCAGTTCTTC. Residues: CASSEHGPGFLGERHNEQFF.

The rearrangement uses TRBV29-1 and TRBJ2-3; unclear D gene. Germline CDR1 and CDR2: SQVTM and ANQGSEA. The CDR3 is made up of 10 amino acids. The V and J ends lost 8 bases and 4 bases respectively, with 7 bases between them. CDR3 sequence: CSLGSDTQYF. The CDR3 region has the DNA TGCAGCCTAGGATCAGATACGCAGTATTTT.

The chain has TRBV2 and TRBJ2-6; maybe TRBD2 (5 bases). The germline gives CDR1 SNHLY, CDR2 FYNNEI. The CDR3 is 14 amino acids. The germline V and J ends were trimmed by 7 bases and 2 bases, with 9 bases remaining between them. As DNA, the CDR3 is TGTGCCAGCACGGGGATCACTGGGGCCAACGTCCTGACTTTC. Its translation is CASTGITGANVLTF.

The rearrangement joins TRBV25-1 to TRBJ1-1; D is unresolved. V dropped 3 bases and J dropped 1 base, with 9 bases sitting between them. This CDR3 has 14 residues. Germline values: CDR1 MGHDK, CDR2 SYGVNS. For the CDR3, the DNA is TGTGCCAGCAGTGACCCAGGACGGAACACTGAAGCTTTCTTT. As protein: CASSDPGRNTEAFF.

The CDR3 loop reads CASSLRDGTEAFF. The CDR3 nucleotides read TGTGCCAGCAGCTTAAGGGACGGGACTGAAGCTTTCTTT. The chain joins TRBV11-3 to TRBJ1-1; maybe TRBD1 (5 bases). Germline V gives CDR1 SGHNT, CDR2 YENEEA. V was shortened by 2 bases and J by 5 bases, with 9 bases between the two germline ends. This CDR3 spans 13 amino acids.

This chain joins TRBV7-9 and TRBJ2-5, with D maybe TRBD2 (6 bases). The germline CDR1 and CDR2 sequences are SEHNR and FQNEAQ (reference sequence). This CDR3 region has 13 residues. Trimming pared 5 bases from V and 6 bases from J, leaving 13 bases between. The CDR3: CASSEDGGQTQYF. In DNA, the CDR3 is TGTGCCAGCAGCGAGGACGGGGGACAGACCCAGTACTTC.

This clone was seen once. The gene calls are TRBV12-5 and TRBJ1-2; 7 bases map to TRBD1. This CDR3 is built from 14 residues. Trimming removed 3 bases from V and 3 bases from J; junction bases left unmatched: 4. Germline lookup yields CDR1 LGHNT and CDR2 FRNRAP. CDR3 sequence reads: CASGFEGAYYGYTF. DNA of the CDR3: TGTGCTAGTGGTTTTGAGGGGGCCTACTATGGCTACACCTTC. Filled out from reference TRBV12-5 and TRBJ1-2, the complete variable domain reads DARVTQTPRHKVTEMGQEVTMRCQPILGHNTVFWYRQTMMQGLELLAYFRNRAPLDDSGMPKDRFSAEMPDATLATLKIQPSEPRDSAVYFCASGFEGAYYGYTFGSGTRLTVV.